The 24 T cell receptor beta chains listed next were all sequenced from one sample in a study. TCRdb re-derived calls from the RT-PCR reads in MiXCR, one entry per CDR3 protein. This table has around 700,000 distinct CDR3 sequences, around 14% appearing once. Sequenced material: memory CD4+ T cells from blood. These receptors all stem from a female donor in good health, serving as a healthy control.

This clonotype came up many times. The CDR3 DNA follows: TGTGCCAGCAGACTATCCGGGACCTACGAGCAGTACTTC. It translates to CASRLSGTYEQYF. The chain has TRBV7-2 and TRBJ2-7; a weak D match, TRBD2 (5 bases). Trimming cost V 6 bases and J 2 bases, with 11 bases left between them. The CDR3 consists of 13 residues. The germline CDR1 and CDR2 sequences are SGHTA and FQGNSA.

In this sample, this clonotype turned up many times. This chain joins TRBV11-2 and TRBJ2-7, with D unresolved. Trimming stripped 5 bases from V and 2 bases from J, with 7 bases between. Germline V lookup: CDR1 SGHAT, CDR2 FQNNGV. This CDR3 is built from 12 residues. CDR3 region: CASSPITYEQYF. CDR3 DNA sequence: TGTGCCAGCAGCCCCATCACCTACGAGCAGTACTTC. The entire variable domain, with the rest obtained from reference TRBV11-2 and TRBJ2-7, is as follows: EAGVAQSPRYKIIEKRQSVAFWCNPISGHATLYWYQQILGQGPKLLIQFQNNGVVDDSQLPKDRFSAERLKGVDSTLKIQPAKLEDSAVYLCASSPITYEQYFGPGTRLTVT.

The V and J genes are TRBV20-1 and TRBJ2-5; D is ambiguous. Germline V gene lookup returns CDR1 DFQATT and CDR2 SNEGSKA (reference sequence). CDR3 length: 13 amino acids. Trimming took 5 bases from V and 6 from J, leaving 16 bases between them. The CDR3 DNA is TGCAGTGCTCTCCGGAGTGGAGAAAAGACCCAGTACTTC. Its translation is CSALRSGEKTQYF.

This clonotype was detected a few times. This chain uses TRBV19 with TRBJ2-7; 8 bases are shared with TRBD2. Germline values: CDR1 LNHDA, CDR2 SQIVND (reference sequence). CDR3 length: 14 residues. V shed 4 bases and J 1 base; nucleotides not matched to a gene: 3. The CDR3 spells CASSKRLASYEQYF. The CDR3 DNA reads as TGTGCCAGTAGTAAAAGACTAGCGTCCTACGAGCAGTACTTC.

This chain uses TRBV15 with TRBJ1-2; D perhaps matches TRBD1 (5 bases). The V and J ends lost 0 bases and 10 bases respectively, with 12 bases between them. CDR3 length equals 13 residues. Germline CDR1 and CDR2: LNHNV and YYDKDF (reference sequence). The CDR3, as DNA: TGTGCCACCAGCAGAGATCAGGGAGAAACCTACACCTTC. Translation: CATSRDQGETYTF.

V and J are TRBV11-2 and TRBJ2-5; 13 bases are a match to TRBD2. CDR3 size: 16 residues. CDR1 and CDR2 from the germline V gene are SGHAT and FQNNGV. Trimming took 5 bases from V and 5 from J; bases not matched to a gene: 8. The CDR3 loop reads CASSPGLAGATETQYF. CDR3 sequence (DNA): TGTGCCAGCAGCCCAGGACTAGCGGGAGCGACGGAGACCCAGTACTTC.

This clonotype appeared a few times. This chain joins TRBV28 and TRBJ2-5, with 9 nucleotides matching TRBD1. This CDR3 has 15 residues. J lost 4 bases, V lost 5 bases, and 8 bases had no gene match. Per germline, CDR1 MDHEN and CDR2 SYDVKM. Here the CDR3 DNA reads TGTGCCAGCAGTGGGCTGACAGGGGGGGTAGAGACCCAGTACTTC. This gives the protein CASSGLTGGVETQYF. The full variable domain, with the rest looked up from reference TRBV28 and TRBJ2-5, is DVKVTQSSRYLVKRTGEKVFLECVQDMDHENMFWYRQDPGLGLRLIYFSYDVKMKEKGDIPEGYSVSREKKERFSLILESASTNQTSMYLCASSGLTGGVETQYFGPGTRLLVL.

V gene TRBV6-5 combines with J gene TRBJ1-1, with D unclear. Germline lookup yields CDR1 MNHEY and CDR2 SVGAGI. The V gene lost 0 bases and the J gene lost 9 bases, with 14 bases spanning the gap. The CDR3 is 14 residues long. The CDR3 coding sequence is TGTGCCAGCAGTTACTCGATATTCAGTCCCCAAGCTTTCTTT. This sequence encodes CASSYSIFSPQAFF.

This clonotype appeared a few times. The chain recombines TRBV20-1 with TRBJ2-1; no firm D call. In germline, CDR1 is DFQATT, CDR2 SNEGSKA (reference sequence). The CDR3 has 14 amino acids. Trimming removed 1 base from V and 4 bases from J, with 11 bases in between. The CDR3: CSARGRPIYNEQFF. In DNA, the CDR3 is TGCAGTGCTAGAGGGCGGCCGATTTACAATGAGCAGTTCTTC.

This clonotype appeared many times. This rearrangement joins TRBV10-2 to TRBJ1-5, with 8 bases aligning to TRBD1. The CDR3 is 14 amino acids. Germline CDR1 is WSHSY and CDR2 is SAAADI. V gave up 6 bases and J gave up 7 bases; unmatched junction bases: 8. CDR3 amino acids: CASSPSDREQPQHF. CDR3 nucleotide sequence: TGCGCCAGCAGCCCGTCGGACAGGGAACAGCCCCAGCATTTT.

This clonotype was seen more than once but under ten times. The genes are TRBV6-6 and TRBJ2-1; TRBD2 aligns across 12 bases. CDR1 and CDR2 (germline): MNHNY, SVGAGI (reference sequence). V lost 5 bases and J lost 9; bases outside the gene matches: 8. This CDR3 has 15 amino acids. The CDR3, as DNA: TGTGCCAGCAGTACTTGGACTAGCGGGAATATTGAGCAGTTCTTC. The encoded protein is CASSTWTSGNIEQFF.

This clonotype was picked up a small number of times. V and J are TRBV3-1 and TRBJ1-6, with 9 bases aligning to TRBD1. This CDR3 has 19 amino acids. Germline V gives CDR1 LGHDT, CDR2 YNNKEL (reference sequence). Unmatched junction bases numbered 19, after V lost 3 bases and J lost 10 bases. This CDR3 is CASSHGANRGPMGGSPLHF. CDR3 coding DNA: TGTGCCAGCAGCCACGGAGCAAACAGGGGGCCCATGGGAGGGTCACCCCTCCACTTT.

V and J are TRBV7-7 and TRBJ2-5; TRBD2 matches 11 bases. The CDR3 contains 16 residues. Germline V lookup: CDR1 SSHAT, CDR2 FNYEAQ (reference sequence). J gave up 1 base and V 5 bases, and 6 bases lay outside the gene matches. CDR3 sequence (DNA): TGTGCCAGCAGCCCAGGGACTAGCGGCCCCCAAGAGACCCAGTACTTC. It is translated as CASSPGTSGPQETQYF.

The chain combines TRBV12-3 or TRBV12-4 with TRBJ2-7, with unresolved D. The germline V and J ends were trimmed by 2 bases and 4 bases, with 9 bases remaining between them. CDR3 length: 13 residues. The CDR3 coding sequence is TGTGCCAGCAGTTTAAGGGTGGAATACGAGCAGTACTTC. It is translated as CASSLRVEYEQYF.

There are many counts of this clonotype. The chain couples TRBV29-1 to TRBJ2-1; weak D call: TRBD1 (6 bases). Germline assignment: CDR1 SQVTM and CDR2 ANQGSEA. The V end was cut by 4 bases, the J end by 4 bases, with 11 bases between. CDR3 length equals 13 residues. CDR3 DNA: TGCAGCGTTGGGCAGGGGTTATACAATGAGCAGTTCTTC. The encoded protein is CSVGQGLYNEQFF.

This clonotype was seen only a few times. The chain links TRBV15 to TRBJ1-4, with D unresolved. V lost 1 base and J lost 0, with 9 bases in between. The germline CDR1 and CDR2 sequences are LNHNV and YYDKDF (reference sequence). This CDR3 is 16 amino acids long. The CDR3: CATSRGQSSTNEKLFF. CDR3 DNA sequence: TGTGCCACCAGCAGAGGCCAGTCCTCAACTAATGAAAAACTGTTTTTT.

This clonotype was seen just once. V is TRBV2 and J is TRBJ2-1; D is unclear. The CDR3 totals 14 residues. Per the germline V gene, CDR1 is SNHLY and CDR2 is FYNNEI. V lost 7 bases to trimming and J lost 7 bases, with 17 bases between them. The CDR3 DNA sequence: TGTGCCAGCAACGGGCAGCCAAATTCGAATGAGCAGTTCTTC. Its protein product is CASNGQPNSNEQFF. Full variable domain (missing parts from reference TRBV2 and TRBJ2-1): EPEVTQTPSHQVTQMGQEVILRCVPISNHLYFYWYRQILGQKVEFLVSFYNNEISEKSEIFDDQFSVERPDGSNFTLKIRSTKLEDSAMYFCASNGQPNSNEQFFGPGTRLTVL.

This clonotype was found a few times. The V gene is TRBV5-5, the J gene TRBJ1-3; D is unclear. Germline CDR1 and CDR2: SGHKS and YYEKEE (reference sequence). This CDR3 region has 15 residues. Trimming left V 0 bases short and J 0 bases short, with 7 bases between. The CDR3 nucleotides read TGTGCCAGCAGCTTGGGTATGGTCTCTGGAAACACCATATATTTT. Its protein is CASSLGMVSGNTIYF.

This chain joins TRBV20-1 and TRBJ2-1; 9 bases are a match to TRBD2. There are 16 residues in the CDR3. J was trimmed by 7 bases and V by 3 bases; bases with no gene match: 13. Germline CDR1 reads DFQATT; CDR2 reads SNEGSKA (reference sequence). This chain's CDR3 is CSASWRGGDLRNEQFF. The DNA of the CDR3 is TGCAGTGCTAGTTGGCGGGGGGGCGATTTAAGGAATGAGCAGTTCTTC.

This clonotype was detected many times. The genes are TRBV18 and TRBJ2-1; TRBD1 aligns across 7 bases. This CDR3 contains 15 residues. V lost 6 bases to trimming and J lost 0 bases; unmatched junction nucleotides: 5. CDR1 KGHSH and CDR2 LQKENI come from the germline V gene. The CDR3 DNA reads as TGTGCCAGCTCCCCGGGACAGAGCTCCTACAATGAGCAGTTCTTC. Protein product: CASSPGQSSYNEQFF. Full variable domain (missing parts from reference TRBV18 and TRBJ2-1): NAGVMQNPRHLVRRRGQEARLRCSPMKGHSHVYWYRQLPEEGLKFMVYLQKENIIDESGMPKERFSAEFPKEGPSILRIQQVVRGDSAAYFCASSPGQSSYNEQFFGPGTRLTVL.

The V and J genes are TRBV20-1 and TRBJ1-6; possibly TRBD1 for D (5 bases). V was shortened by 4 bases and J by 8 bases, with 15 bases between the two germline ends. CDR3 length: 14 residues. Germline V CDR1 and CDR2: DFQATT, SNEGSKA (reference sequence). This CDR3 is CSAKRGGGDSPLHF. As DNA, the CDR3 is TGCAGTGCTAAAAGGGGCGGCGGGGATTCACCCCTCCACTTT.

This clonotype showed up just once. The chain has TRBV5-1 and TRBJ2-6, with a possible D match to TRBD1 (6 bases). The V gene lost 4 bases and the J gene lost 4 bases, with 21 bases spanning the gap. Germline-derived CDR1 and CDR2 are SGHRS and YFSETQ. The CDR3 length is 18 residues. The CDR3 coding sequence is TGCGCCAGCAGCCTTACAGGGTTAGCGTCTTCCGGGGCCAACGTCCTGACTTTC. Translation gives CASSLTGLASSGANVLTF. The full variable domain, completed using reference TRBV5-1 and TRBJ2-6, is KAGVTQTPRYLIKTRGQQVTLSCSPISGHRSVSWYQQTPGQGLQFLFEYFSETQRNKGNFPGRFSGRQFSNSRSEMNVSTLELGDSALYLCASSLTGLASSGANVLTFGAGSRLTVL.

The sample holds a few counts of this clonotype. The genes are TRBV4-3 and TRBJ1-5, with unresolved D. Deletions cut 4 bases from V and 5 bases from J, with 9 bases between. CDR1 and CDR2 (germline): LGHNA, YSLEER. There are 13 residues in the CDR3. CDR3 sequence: CASSPNQDQPQHF. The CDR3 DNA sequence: TGCGCCAGCAGCCCCAACCAGGATCAGCCCCAGCATTTT.

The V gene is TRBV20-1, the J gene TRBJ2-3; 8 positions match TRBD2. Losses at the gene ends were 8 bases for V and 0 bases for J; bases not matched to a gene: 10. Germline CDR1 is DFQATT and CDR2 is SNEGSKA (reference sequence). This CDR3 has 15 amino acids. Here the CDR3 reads CSLPREGRSTDTQYF. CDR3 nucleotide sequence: TGCAGTCTTCCCCGGGAGGGCCGCAGCACAGATACGCAGTATTTT.